This T cell receptor beta chain was sequenced for a study of T cells in Graves' hyperthyroidism and ophthalmopathy. It was RNA transcripts that yielded the amplified TCR beta CDR3 regions. The TCR CDR3 was amplified in a first-round RT-PCR using the HTBI primer set. Via MiXCR, TCRdb re-called the multiplex PCR reads, giving one row per CDR3 protein. The sample consists of around 700,000 distinct CDR3 sequences, roughly 32% of them appearing once. Germline V gene sequence: CDR1 ENHRY, CDR2 SYGVKD. The CDR3 runs 17 residues. On this clonotype itself: One junction end does not reproduce the germline sequence, and a read error may be involved.

The clonotype originates from a woman between 35 and 50 years old with Graves' hyperthyroidism. The material sequenced was blood. V and J are TRBV10-3 and TRBJ2-6; D perhaps matches TRBD2 (7 bases). The CDR3 coding sequence is TGTGCCAGCAGTAGGGAGGGAAGGCGGTCAGGGGCCAACGTCCCGACTTTC. Translated, it gives CASSREGRRSGANVPTF.